This T cell receptor beta chain derives from a study of monozygotic twins with cystic fibrosis. At the level of the study: Libraries were built from 2.5 to 3 micrograms of fragmented DNA using approximately 16 PCR cycles.

Study results and caveats: Shared CDR3 numbers were not associated with age, concordance or severity. J usage was most co-twin-similar in 8 of 16 pairs, V in 13. Clonality was generally low (median roughly 0.01), higher in the most severe patients.

V was clipped by 6 bases and J by 2 bases; unmatched bases: 2. The CDR3 has 13 amino acids. Germline V CDR1 and CDR2: MNHEY, SMNVEV (reference sequence). The assay was immunoSEQ multiplex PCR, and TCRdb's table has in-frame clones only and misses some. Of approximately 28,000 clones listed, around four fifths are singletons. As to this clone: The antigen remains unidentified.

This receptor was obtained from a girl aged 2-10 years with cystic fibrosis. The chain combines TRBV27 with TRBJ2-3; 7 bases are a match to TRBD1. The specimen was blood. The DNA for the CDR3 is TGTGCCAGCAGAGGACAGGCCACAGATACGCAGTATTTT. Its protein is CASRGQATDTQYF.